This note documents a single T cell receptor (beta chain) sequence. The antigen is not known. The entry originates in a study of cytomegalovirus exposure and HLA in healthy donors. PCR employed 60 Vbeta and 13 Jbeta primers. Measured with immunoSEQ multiplex PCR; TCRdb has only the in-frame clones, and not every one. The sample carries approximately 190,000 clones, 80% to 85% recorded once. V was trimmed by 3 bases and J by 1 base, leaving 7 bases between them. The CDR3 has 13 residues. CDR1 LNHDA and CDR2 SQIVND come from the germline V gene (reference sequence). General study findings and limits: In a later analysis, 17,000 or so TCR beta sequences were associated with HLA alleles at 0.05 false discovery rate.

V usage is TRBV19 and J usage is TRBJ2-7; D is unresolved. The receptor was derived from a man in his forties or fifties in good health and CMV-seropositive. Source material: PBMCs. Written as DNA, the CDR3 is TGTGCCAGTAGTATCCCAGGATCCTACGAGCAGTACTTC. Its protein is CASSIPGSYEQYF.